This T cell receptor beta chain was recorded in a study of blood T cell repertoires in COVID-19. As for the study in general: The origin of the acute and convalescent COVID-19 samples was the United States, Italy and Spain. Sources were T cells, B-cell-depleted T cells, or PBMCs; the material itself was cDNA or gDNA.

Using immunoSEQ multiplex PCR, the repertoire was profiled, and TCRdb retains in-frame clones only, with some absent. The sample lists about 180,000 clones, around 85% occurring once. Those enrolled in Seattle joined during active infection and were followed longitudinally afterward. This CDR3 is 14 amino acids long. The germline V gene has CDR1 LGHNT and CDR2 FRNRAP. Trimming left V 2 bases short and J 10 bases short, with 17 bases between. The V and J genes are TRBV12-5 and TRBJ1-2, with D possibly being TRBD1 (6 bases). The source material was peripheral blood. The TCR was taken from a man aged 80 or over with COVID-19, enrolled during active disease. The CDR3 nucleotides read TGTGCTAGTGGTTTGCCCACGACAGGTTTGGACTACACCTTC. Translating gives CASGLPTTGLDYTF.